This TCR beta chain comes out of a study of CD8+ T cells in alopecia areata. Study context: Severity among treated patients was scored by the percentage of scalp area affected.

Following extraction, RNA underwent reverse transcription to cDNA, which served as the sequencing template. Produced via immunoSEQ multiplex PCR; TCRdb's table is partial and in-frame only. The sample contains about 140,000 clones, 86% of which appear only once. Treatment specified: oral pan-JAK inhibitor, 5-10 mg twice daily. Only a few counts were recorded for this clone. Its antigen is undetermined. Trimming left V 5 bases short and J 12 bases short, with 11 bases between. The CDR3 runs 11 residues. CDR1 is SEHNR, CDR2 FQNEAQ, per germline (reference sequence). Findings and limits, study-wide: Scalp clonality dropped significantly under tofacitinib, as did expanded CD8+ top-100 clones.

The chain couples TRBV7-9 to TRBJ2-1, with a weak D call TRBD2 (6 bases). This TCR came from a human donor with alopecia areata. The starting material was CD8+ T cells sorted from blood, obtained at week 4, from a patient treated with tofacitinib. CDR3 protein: CASSPPGRQFF. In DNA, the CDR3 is TGTGCCAGCAGCCCTCCCGGGAGGCAGTTCTTC.